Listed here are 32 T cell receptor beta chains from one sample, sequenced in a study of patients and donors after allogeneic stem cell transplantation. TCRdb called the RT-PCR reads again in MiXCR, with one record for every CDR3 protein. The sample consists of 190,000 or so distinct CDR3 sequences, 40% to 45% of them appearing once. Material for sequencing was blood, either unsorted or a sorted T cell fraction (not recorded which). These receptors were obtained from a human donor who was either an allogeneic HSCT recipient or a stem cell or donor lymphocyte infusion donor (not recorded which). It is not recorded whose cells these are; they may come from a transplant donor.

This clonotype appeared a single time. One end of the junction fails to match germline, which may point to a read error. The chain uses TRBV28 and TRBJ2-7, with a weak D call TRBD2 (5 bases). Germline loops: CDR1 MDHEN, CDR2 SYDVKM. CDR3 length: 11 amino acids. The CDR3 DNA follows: TGTGCCAGCAGTTTACGTCGGAGGCAGTACTTT. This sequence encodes CASSLRRRQYF.

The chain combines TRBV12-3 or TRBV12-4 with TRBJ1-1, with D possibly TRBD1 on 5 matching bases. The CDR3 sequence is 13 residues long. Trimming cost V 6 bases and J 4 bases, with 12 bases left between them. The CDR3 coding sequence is TGTGCCAGCAGCCCCGACAGAACCACTGAAGCTTTCTTT. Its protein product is CASSPDRTTEAFF.

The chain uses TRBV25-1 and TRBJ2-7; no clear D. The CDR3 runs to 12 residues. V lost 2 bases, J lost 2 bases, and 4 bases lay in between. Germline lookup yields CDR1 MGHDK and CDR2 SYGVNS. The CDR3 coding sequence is TGTGCCAGCAGTGAAGCAACCTACGAGCAGTACTTC. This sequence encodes CASSEATYEQYF.

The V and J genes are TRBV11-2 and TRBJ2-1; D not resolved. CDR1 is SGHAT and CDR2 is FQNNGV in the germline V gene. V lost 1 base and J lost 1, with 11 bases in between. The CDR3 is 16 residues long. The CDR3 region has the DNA TGTGCCAGCAGCTTAGTGCCGATGGGGTCCTACAATGAGCAGTTCTTC. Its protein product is CASSLVPMGSYNEQFF.

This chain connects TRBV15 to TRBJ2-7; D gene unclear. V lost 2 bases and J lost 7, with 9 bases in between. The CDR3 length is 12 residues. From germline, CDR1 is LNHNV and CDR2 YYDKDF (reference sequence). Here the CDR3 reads CATSRFPTEQYF. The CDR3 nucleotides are TGTGCCACCAGCAGATTCCCCACGGAGCAGTACTTC.

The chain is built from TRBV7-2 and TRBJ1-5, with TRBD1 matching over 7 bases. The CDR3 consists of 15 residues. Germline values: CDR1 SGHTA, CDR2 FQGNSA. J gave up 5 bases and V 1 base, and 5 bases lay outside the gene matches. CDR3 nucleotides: TGTGCCAGCAGCTTAGAAACAGGGGCCCATCAGCCCCAGCATTTT. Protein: CASSLETGAHQPQHF.

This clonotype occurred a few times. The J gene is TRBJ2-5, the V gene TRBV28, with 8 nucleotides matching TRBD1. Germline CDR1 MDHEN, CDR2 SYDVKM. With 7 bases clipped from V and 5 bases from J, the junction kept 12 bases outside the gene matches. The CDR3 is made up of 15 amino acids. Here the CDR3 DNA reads TGTGCCAGCACCCACACAGGGGGAGGAGGGGAGACCCAGTACTTC. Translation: CASTHTGGGGETQYF.

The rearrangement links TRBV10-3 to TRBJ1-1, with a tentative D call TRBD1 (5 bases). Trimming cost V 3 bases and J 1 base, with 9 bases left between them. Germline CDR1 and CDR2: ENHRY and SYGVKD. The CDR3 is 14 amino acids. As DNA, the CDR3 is TGTGCCATCAGTGAAATTGGGGGGAACACTGAAGCTTTCTTT. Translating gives CAISEIGGNTEAFF.

The CDR3 spells CASSLEIAGDQETQYF. CDR3 DNA: TGTGCCAGCAGTTTAGAGATAGCGGGAGATCAGGAGACCCAGTACTTC. The chain recombines TRBV12-3 or TRBV12-4 with TRBJ2-5; 9 positions agree with TRBD2. The CDR3 covers 16 residues. Germline trimming cut 1 base from V and 5 bases from J; bases unmatched to any gene: 8.

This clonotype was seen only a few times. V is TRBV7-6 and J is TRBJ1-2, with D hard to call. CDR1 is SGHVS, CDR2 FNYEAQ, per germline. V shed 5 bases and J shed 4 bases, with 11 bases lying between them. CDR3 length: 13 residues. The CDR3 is CASSPDSRYGYTF. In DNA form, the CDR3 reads TGTGCCAGCAGCCCCGATTCCCGCTATGGCTACACCTTC.

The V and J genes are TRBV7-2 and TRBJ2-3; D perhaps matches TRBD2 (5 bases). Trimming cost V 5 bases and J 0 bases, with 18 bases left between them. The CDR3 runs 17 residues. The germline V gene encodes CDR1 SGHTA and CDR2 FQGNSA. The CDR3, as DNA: TGTGCCAGCAGCCCTCGGAGGCACGGAGGAAGCACAGATACGCAGTATTTT. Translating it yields CASSPRRHGGSTDTQYF.

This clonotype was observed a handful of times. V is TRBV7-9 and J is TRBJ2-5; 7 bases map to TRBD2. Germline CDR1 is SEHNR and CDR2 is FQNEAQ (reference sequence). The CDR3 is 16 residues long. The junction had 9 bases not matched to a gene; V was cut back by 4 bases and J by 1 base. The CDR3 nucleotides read TGTGCCAGCAGCTCTTCCCGGGAGGCCATCCAAGAGACCCAGTACTTC. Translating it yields CASSSSREAIQETQYF.

CDR3 sequence (DNA): TGTGCCAGCAGTTATAACGTCAGGGGAAATGGCTACACCTTC. Translated: CASSYNVRGNGYTF. The chain is built from TRBV6-5 and TRBJ1-2; tentatively, D is TRBD1 (6 bases). Germline loops: CDR1 MNHEY, CDR2 SVGAGI. V shed 3 bases and J shed 6 bases, with 14 bases lying between them. The CDR3 sequence is 14 residues long.

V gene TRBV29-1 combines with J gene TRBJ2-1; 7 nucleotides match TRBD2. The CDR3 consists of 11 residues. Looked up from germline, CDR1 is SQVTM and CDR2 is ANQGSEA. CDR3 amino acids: CRAGVANEQFF. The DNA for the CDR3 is TGCAGGGCGGGAGTGGCCAATGAGCAGTTCTTC.

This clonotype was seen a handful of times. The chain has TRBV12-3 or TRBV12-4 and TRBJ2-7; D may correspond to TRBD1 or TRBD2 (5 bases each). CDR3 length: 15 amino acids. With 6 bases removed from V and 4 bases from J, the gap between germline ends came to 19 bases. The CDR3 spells CASSPRSGTTYEQYF. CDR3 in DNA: TGTGCCAGCAGCCCTAGGTCCGGGACCACATACGAGCAGTACTTC.

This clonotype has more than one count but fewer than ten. CDR3 sequence reads: CASSYSSLAGGELFF. DNA for the CDR3: TGTGCCAGCAGTTACTCGTCACTAGCGGGAGGGGAGCTGTTTTTT. The chain uses TRBV6-5 and TRBJ2-2; 10 bases match TRBD2. CDR3 size: 15 residues. J was trimmed by 8 bases and V by 0 bases; bases with no gene match: 3. Germline lookup yields CDR1 MNHEY and CDR2 SVGAGI.

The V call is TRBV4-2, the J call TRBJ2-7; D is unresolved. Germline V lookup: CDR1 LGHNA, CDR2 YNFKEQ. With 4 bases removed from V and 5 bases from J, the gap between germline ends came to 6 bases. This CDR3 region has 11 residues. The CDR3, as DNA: TGTGCCAGCAGCCTTGGACACGAGCAGTACTTC. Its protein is CASSLGHEQYF.

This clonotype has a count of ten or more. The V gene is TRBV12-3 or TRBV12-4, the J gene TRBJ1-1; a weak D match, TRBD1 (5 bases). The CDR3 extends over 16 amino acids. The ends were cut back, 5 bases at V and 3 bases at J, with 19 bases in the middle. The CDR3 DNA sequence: TGTGCCAGCAGTCCTACCCCCCTTTTAGGGGACACTGAAGCTTTCTTT. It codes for CASSPTPLLGDTEAFF.

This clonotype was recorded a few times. CDR3 bases: TGTGCCAGCAGTGCGACAGTATATAGCAATCAGCCCCAGCATTTT. Translation: CASSATVYSNQPQHF. The chain employs TRBV28 and TRBJ1-5; a weak D match, TRBD1 (5 bases). The V end was cut by 5 bases, the J end by 0 bases, with 11 bases between. Per germline, CDR1 MDHEN and CDR2 SYDVKM. The CDR3 loop spans 15 amino acids.

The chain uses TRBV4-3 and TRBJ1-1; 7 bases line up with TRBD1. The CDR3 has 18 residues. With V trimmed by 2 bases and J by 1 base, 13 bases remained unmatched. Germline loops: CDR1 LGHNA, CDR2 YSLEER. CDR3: CASSQILTTGPPNTEAFF. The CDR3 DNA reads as TGCGCCAGCAGCCAAATACTCACGACAGGGCCTCCGAACACTGAAGCTTTCTTT.

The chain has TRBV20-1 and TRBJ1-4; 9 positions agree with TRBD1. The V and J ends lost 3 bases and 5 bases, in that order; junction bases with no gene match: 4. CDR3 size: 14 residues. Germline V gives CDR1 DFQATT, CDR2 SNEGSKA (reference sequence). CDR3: CSASRDRVNEKLFF. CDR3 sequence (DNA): TGCAGTGCTAGTAGGGACAGGGTGAATGAAAAACTGTTTTTT.

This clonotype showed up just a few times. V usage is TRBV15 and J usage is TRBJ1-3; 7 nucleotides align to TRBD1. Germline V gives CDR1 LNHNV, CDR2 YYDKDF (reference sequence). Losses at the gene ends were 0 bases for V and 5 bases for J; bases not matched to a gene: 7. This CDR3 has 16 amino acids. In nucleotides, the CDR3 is TGTGCCACCAGCAGAGATGGAGACAGGGCCCGAAACACCATATATTTT. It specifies CATSRDGDRARNTIYF.

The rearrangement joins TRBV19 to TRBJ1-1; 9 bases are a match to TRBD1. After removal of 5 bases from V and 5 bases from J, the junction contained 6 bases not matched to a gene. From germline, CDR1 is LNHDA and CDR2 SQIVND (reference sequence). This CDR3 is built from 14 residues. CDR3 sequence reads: CASSAGQGGTEAFF. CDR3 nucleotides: TGTGCCAGTAGTGCGGGACAGGGAGGGACTGAAGCTTTCTTT.

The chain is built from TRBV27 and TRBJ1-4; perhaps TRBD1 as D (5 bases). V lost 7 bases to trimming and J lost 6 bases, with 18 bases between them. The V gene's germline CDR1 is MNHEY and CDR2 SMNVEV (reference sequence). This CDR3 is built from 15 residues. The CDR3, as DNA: TGTGCCAGCACAGCATCCGGGACGGTAGATGAAAAACTGTTTTTT. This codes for CASTASGTVDEKLFF.

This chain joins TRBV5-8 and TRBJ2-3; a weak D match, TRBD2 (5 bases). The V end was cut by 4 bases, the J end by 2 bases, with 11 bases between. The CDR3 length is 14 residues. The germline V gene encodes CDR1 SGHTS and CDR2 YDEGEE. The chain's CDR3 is CASSLSGDTDTQYF. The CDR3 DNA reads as TGTGCCAGCAGCCTGTCCGGGGACACAGATACGCAGTATTTT.

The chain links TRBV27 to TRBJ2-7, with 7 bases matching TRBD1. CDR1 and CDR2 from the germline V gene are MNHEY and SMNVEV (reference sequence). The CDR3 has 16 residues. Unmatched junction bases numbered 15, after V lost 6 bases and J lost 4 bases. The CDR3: CASSLFQGTDFYEQYF. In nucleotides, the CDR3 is TGTGCCAGCAGCCTTTTCCAGGGGACAGACTTTTACGAGCAGTACTTC.

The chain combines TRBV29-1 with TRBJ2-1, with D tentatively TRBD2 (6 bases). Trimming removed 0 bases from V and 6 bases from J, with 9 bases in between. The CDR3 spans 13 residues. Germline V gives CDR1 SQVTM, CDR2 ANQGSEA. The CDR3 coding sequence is TGCAGCGTTGAAGATCGGACTACCAATGAGCAGTTCTTC. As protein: CSVEDRTTNEQFF.

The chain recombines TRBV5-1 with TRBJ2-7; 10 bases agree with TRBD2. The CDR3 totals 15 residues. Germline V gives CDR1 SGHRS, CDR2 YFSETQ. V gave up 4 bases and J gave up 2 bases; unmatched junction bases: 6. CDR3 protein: CASSHGTSDPYEQYF. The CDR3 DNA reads TGCGCCAGCAGCCACGGGACTAGCGATCCCTACGAGCAGTACTTC.

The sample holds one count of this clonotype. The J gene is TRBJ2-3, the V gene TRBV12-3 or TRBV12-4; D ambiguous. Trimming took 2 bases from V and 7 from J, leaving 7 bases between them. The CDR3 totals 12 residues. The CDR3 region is CASSLNGHTQYF. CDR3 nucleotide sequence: TGTGCCAGCAGTTTAAACGGACATACGCAGTATTTT.

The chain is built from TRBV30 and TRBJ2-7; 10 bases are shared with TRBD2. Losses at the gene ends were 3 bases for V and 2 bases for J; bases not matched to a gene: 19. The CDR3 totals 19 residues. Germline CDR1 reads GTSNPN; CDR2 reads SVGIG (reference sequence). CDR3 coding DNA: TGTGCCTGGAGCGGGGGCGCTAGCGGGAGAAGGGTGGAAGCCTACGAGCAGTACTTC. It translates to CAWSGGASGRRVEAYEQYF.

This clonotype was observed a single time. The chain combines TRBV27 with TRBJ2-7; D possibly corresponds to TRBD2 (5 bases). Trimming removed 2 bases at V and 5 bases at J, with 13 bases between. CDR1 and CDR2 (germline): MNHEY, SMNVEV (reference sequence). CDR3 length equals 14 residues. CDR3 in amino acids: CASSLRGSWDEQYF. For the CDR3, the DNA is TGTGCCAGCAGTTTAAGAGGGTCTTGGGACGAGCAGTACTTC.

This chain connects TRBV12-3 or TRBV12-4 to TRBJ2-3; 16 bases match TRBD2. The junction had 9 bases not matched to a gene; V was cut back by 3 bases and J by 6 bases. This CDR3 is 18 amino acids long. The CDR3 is CASSFRGLAGGPLDTQYF. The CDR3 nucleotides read TGTGCCAGCAGTTTCCGGGGACTAGCGGGAGGGCCATTGGATACGCAGTATTTT.